The rows below give T cell receptor beta chains drawn from one sample of a study of cytomegalovirus exposure and HLA in healthy donors. Some clones are missing from TCRdb's copy, which holds only in-frame ones; the method was immunoSEQ multiplex PCR. The sample consists of about 130,000 clones, roughly 80% of them appearing once. Sequenced: PBMCs. Receptors were obtained from a woman between 40 and 50 years old in good health and CMV-seropositive. Each CDR3 is given with its conserved first and last residue. D genes are given only for firm matches. Clone size is given for some rows only: seen once, a few or many times, or a class if the clone is expanded.

TRBV6-5,-,TRBJ1-2,few,TGTGCCAGCAGTATATCCATGGACAGTGATGGCTACACCTTC,CASSISMDSDGYTF
TRBV16,TRBD1,TRBJ2-2,-,TGTGCCAGCAGCCCATCGCGGGACAGGGCAATCGGGGAGCTGTTTTTT,CASSPSRDRAIGELFF
TRBV7-9,TRBD1,TRBJ2-2,-,TGTGCCAGCAGCGGGGGACAGAACTTAAACACCGGGGAGCTGTTTTTT,CASSGGQNLNTGELFF
TRBV9,TRBD2,TRBJ2-3,once,TGTGCCAGAAGGGTTGAGCGGGGGGGCGTTTCTACTCGTACAGATACGCAGTATTTT,CARRVERGGVSTRTDTQYF
TRBV7-9,-,TRBJ2-5,-,TGTGCCAGCAGCTTAGCGAGCCAAGAGACCCAGTACTTC,CASSLASQETQYF
TRBV18,TRBD2,TRBJ2-1,-,TGTGCCAGCTCACCACCCAGGACTAGCCTAGGAAGCAATGAGCAGTTCTTC,CASSPPRTSLGSNEQFF
TRBV6-6,TRBD2,TRBJ2-1,-,TGTGCCAGCACCCTCAGCGGGAGTGTCGACAATGAGCAGTTCTTC,CASTLSGSVDNEQFF
TRBV5-4,TRBD1,TRBJ1-6,-,TGTGCCAGCAGCAAAGGACAGGGGTATATTTCACCCCTCCACTTT,CASSKGQGYISPLHF
TRBV19,-,TRBJ2-7,-,TGTGCCAGTAGCTACCGCGGGGTAGGGAACGAGCAGTACTTC,CASSYRGVGNEQYF
TRBV29-1,-,TRBJ2-1,-,TGCAGCGTTTGTCTCGGGCAGGGCAGCGATGAGCAGTTCTTC,CSVCLGQGSDEQFF
TRBV6-4,TRBD1,TRBJ1-2,-,TGTGCCAGCAGTTCTGGACAGGGTAGCGGCTACACCTTC,CASSSGQGSGYTF
TRBV10-3,-,TRBJ2-3,-,TGTGCCATCAGTGATCCAGGGGGCACAGATACGCAGTATTTT,CAISDPGGTDTQYF
TRBV19,-,TRBJ1-1,-,TGTGCCAGTAGCATAACAGCCAACACTGAAGCTTTCTTT,CASSITANTEAFF
TRBV7-2,-,TRBJ2-5,-,TGTGCCAGCAGCTTAGGGAAGAGGGAGACCCAGTACTTC,CASSLGKRETQYF
TRBV7-2,-,TRBJ2-2,-,TGTGCCAGCAGCTTAGCTCCCGGCGGGGAGCTGTTTTTT,CASSLAPGGELFF
TRBV11-1,TRBD1,TRBJ2-4,few,TGTGCCAGCAGCGGCGGACAGGGACTCGCCAAAAACATTCAGTACTTC,CASSGGQGLAKNIQYF
TRBV5-1,TRBD2,TRBJ2-1,-,TGCGCCAGCAGCCTGTGGGGACTAGCGGGGGGTAGCTCCTACAATGAGCAGTTCTTC,CASSLWGLAGGSSYNEQFF
TRBV27,-,TRBJ1-1,-,TGTGCCAGCAGTTCACCGAGACAGGTATCCACCGAAGCTTTCTTT,CASSSPRQVSTEAFF
TRBV7-9,-,TRBJ1-2,-,TGTGCCAGCAGCTTAATACGGAACTATGGCTACACCTTC,CASSLIRNYGYTF
TRBV27,TRBD1,TRBJ2-2,few,TGTGCCAGCAGTCCGAGGACAGGGTTATTCGGGGAGCTGTTTTTT,CASSPRTGLFGELFF
TRBV18,TRBD1,TRBJ2-7,-,TGTGCCAGCTCTTGGACAGGGTCTGGAGAGCAGTACTTC,CASSWTGSGEQYF
TRBV19,-,TRBJ1-2,few,TGTGCCAGTAGTGCCTCGCAGGGTTACTATGGCTACACCTTC,CASSASQGYYGYTF
TRBV30,-,TRBJ2-7,-,TGTGCCTGGAGTACCCACGGCCAGGGGAACGTCTACGAGCAGTACTTC,CAWSTHGQGNVYEQYF
TRBV5-1,-,TRBJ1-1,-,TGCGCCAGCACCCTCGGACAGTGGAACACTGAAGCTTTCTTT,CASTLGQWNTEAFF
TRBV6-6,TRBD1,TRBJ1-4,-,TGTGCCAGCATGGCAGGGACAGGACATGAAAAACTGTTTTTT,CASMAGTGHEKLFF
TRBV7-2,-,TRBJ1-1,-,TGTGCCAGCAGCGAAACCGGGTCCTCAATTACGACTGAAGCTTTCTTT,CASSETGSSITTEAFF
TRBV5-1,-,TRBJ1-1,few,TGCGCCAGCACTCAGGGAGGGATGAACACTGAAGCTTTCTTT,CASTQGGMNTEAFF
TRBV6-1,-,TRBJ2-3,few,TGTGCCAGCAGTGAAGCCCCAGGGAGCACAGATACGCAGTATTTT,CASSEAPGSTDTQYF
TRBV2,TRBD1,TRBJ1-1,few,TGTGCCAGCAGTGAAAGTAGTCGCAGGGGGATGAACACTGAAGCTTTCTTT,CASSESSRRGMNTEAFF
TRBV19,-,TRBJ1-3,-,TGTGCCAGTAGTAACCCGGGACAAGTCACCCTATATTTT,CASSNPGQVTLYF
TRBV7-3,-,TRBJ2-2,-,TGTGCCAGCAGCTTCCCCCCGGAGGGCCTAAGGACCGGGGAGCTGTTTTTT,CASSFPPEGLRTGELFF
TRBV30,-,TRBJ1-1,-,TGTGCCTGGAGTCCTCCTAACACTGAAGCTTTCTTT,CAWSPPNTEAFF
TRBV7-3,TRBD1,TRBJ2-2,-,TGTGCCAGCAGCTTTCGGACAGGGAACACCGGGGAGCTGTTTTTT,CASSFRTGNTGELFF
TRBV7-3,-,TRBJ2-5,-,TGTGCCAGCAGCTTAGGGGCTAGGGAGACCCAGTACTTC,CASSLGARETQYF
TRBV18,-,TRBJ1-1,-,TGTGCCAGCTCACCAGTCAGGGTGTCGAACACTGAAGCTTTCTTT,CASSPVRVSNTEAFF
TRBV6-1,-,TRBJ1-4,-,TGTGCCAGCAGTGTCTCAGGCTCACGAACTAATGAAAAACTGTTTTTT,CASSVSGSRTNEKLFF
TRBV27,TRBD1,TRBJ1-5,-,TGTGCCAGCAGCTACAGGGGAGCCAGGGGTCAGCCCCAGCATTTT,CASSYRGARGQPQHF
TRBV18,TRBD1,TRBJ1-2,-,TGTGCCAGCTCACCAAGACAGGGGGCAAGTGATGGCTACACCTTC,CASSPRQGASDGYTF
TRBV4-2,TRBD1,TRBJ2-2,-,TGTGCCAGCAGCACCCAGGGGGAACACACCGGGGAGCTGTTTTTT,CASSTQGEHTGELFF
TRBV5-5,-,TRBJ2-3,once,TGTGCCAGCAGCTTGGCACAGGGTGTCTTCGATACGCAGTATTTT,CASSLAQGVFDTQYF
TRBV5-1,TRBD1,TRBJ1-4,-,TGCGCCAGCAGCTTGTCACAGGGGGCGAGAACGACTAGTGAAAAACTGTTTTTT,CASSLSQGARTTSEKLFF
TRBV9,TRBD1,TRBJ1-2,-,TGTGCCAGCAGCGTGAGGACAGGGCTCCAATCAGGGGAGGGCTACACCTTC,CASSVRTGLQSGEGYTF
TRBV28,-,TRBJ1-2,once,TGTGCCAGCAGTTTAAAGTTCTCGGGGGGCTATGGCTACACCTTC,CASSLKFSGGYGYTF
TRBV6-1,TRBD2,TRBJ2-5,-,TGTGCCAGCAGTGAGGGAGTGGGACTAGCGGGAGGGTGGGGAGAGACCCAGTACTTC,CASSEGVGLAGGWGETQYF
TRBV5-4,TRBD2,TRBJ2-3,-,TGTGCCAGCAGCTTAAGGCTAGCGGCCCTCACAGATACGCAGTATTTT,CASSLRLAALTDTQYF
TRBV7-8,-,TRBJ2-7,-,TGTGCCAGCAGTGGGCAGGGGCCGATCTCCTACGAGCAGTACTTC,CASSGQGPISYEQYF
TRBV6-5,-,TRBJ2-3,few,TGTGCCAGCGGGGGACTCTCGGGGCCAGATACGCAGTATTTT,CASGGLSGPDTQYF
TRBV2,-,TRBJ2-5,-,TGTGCCAGCTTAGCGGACCAAGAGACCCAGTACTTC,CASLADQETQYF
TRBV28,-,TRBJ1-2,few,TGTGCCAGCAGTCGTTTAAGCAACTATGGCTACACCTTC,CASSRLSNYGYTF
TRBV4-2,-,TRBJ1-2,-,TGTGCCAGCAGCCAAGAGGCCAGGGGTGACTATGGCTACACCTTC,CASSQEARGDYGYTF
TRBV4-3,-,TRBJ1-2,-,TGCGCCAGCAGCCAAACCTCGGCTAACTATGGCTACACCTTC,CASSQTSANYGYTF
TRBV15,TRBD2,TRBJ2-1,-,TGTGCCACCAGCAGCCTAGCGGGGGGACCCTACAATGAGCAGTTCTTC,CATSSLAGGPYNEQFF
TRBV2,TRBD1,TRBJ2-1,-,TGTGCCAGCTCTCCGCCCGGGACAGTCACCCATGAGCAGTTCTTC,CASSPPGTVTHEQFF
TRBV18,-,TRBJ2-5,once,TGTGCCAGCTCACCGTTGGGGCAGGCCAAAGAGACCCAGTACTTC,CASSPLGQAKETQYF
TRBV19,-,TRBJ2-1,-,TGTGCCAGTAGCACAGGGAGTGGACTGACCAATGAGCAGTTCTTC,CASSTGSGLTNEQFF
TRBV7-2,TRBD1,TRBJ1-1,-,TGTGCCAGCGGCCGAACCGGGACAGAGGGATCAAAAGCTTTCTTT,CASGRTGTEGSKAFF
TRBV6-5,TRBD1,TRBJ1-2,-,TGTGCCAGCAGTTACTCCTACAGGGGGTCTAACTATGGCTACACCTTC,CASSYSYRGSNYGYTF
TRBV5-4,-,TRBJ2-1,once,TGTGCCAGCAGCAAGGGACCGGAGGGCTATGAGCAGTTCTTC,CASSKGPEGYEQFF
TRBV6-5,TRBD1,TRBJ2-7,once,TGTGCCAGCAGTACGGGACAGGGAGTCTACGAGCAGTACTTC,CASSTGQGVYEQYF
TRBV4-1,-,TRBJ1-3,few,TGCGCCAGCAGCCAAGCCAGGTTCTCTGGAAACACCATATATTTT,CASSQARFSGNTIYF